This entry lists 20 T cell receptor beta chains sequenced from one sample in a study of blood T cell repertoires in COVID-19. TCRdb's copy holds only in-frame clones and misses some; the assay was immunoSEQ multiplex PCR. The sample has approximately 290,000 clones, about 89% seen once. Sequences were obtained from peripheral blood. The receptors were gathered from a woman aged 55-70 years with acute or convalescent COVID-19.

The chain carries TRBV19 and TRBJ2-1; a possible D gene is TRBD1 (5 bases). The germline V gene encodes CDR1 LNHDA and CDR2 SQIVND (reference sequence). V lost 6 bases to trimming and J lost 6 bases, with 15 bases between them. CDR3 length equals 14 residues. CDR3 loop: CASRGLDNFNEQFF. As DNA, the CDR3 is TGTGCCAGTAGGGGGTTGGACAACTTCAATGAGCAGTTCTTC.

V gene TRBV18 combines with J gene TRBJ1-6; weak D call: TRBD1 (5 bases). The CDR3 length is 14 residues. Trimming cost V 2 bases and J 10 bases, with 12 bases left between them. Germline values: CDR1 KGHSH, CDR2 LQKENI. The CDR3 DNA sequence: TGTGCCAGCTCACCAGACAGAGTCGGGTCACCCCTCCACTTT. This codes for CASSPDRVGSPLHF.

The chain has TRBV28 and TRBJ2-1; 14 bases agree with TRBD2. The CDR3 totals 15 residues. J lost 6 bases, V lost 6 bases, and 4 bases had no gene match. The germline CDR1 and CDR2 sequences are MDHEN and SYDVKM. CDR3 amino acids: CASRGLAGVTNEQFF. The DNA for the CDR3 is TGTGCCAGCAGGGGACTAGCGGGAGTAACCAATGAGCAGTTCTTC.

This clone occurred once. The DNA of the CDR3 is TGTGCCAGCAGCTTAGAACTAGCGGGGGCTTCGGGTGAGCAGTTCTTC. Translation gives CASSLELAGASGEQFF. This sequence joins TRBV7-2 and TRBJ2-1, with 11 bases fitting TRBD2. The V and J ends lost 1 base and 9 bases, in that order; junction bases with no gene match: 8. This CDR3 is built from 16 residues. Germline V gene data show CDR1 as SGHTA and CDR2 as FQGNSA.

This rearrangement joins TRBV6-1 to TRBJ2-7; possibly TRBD1 for D (8 bases). V gave up 0 bases and J gave up 3 bases, with 12 bases separating them. Per the germline V gene, CDR1 is MNHNS and CDR2 is SASEGT. This CDR3 is 15 amino acids long. Here the CDR3 reads CASSEADRDYYEQYF. In nucleotides, the CDR3 is TGTGCCAGCAGTGAAGCGGACAGGGACTACTACGAGCAGTACTTC.

V is TRBV14 and J is TRBJ2-1; TRBD1 aligns across 10 bases. CDR3 length equals 16 residues. The junction had 8 bases not matched to a gene; V was cut back by 1 base and J by 8 bases. Germline V lookup: CDR1 SGHDN, CDR2 FVKESK. CDR3 in amino acids: CASSQVPGQGRDEQFF. The CDR3, as DNA: TGTGCCAGCAGCCAAGTACCGGGACAGGGGAGGGATGAGCAGTTCTTC.

This clone was observed a single time. CDR3 sequence reads: CASSFWTSGGSADTQYF. CDR3 coding DNA: TGTGCCAGCAGCTTCTGGACTAGCGGGGGGTCCGCAGATACGCAGTATTTT. V usage is TRBV7-2 and J usage is TRBJ2-3; 14 bases are shared with TRBD2. Trimming removed 3 bases from V and 4 bases from J; junction bases left unmatched: 6. The CDR3 is made up of 17 amino acids. Germline V gene data show CDR1 as SGHTA and CDR2 as FQGNSA.

The chain joins TRBV29-1 to TRBJ1-2, with 11 bases fitting TRBD1. The CDR3 is 17 residues long. Germline trimming cut 1 base from V and 5 bases from J; bases unmatched to any gene: 12. Germline lookup yields CDR1 SQVTM and CDR2 ANQGSEA. Here the CDR3 DNA reads TGCAGCGTTGAAGGCCAGGACAGGGGGCGCCTTGAATATGGCTACACCTTC. Translated: CSVEGQDRGRLEYGYTF.

This clone has just one count. This chain joins TRBV7-2 and TRBJ2-1; 7 bases line up with TRBD2. CDR3 length equals 17 residues. Per germline, CDR1 SGHTA and CDR2 FQGNSA. J lost 0 bases, V lost 3 bases, and 8 bases had no gene match. Here the CDR3 reads CASSFVGTKPSYNEQFF. CDR3 sequence (DNA): TGTGCCAGCAGCTTCGTCGGGACTAAACCCTCCTACAATGAGCAGTTCTTC. The entire variable domain, with the rest obtained from reference TRBV7-2 and TRBJ2-1, is as follows: GAGVSQSPSNKVTEKGKDVELRCDPISGHTALYWYRQSLGQGLEFLIYFQGNSAPDKSGLPSDRFSAERTGGSVSTLTIQRTQQEDSAVYLCASSFVGTKPSYNEQFFGPGTRLTVL.

This chain joins TRBV15 and TRBJ2-1, with D possibly matching TRBD2 (6 bases). The CDR3 is made up of 15 amino acids. V gave up 0 bases and J gave up 6 bases, with 12 bases separating them. Germline CDR1 reads LNHNV; CDR2 reads YYDKDF (reference sequence). CDR3 nucleotide sequence: TGTGCCACCAGCAGAGATAAACTAGCCCTCAATGAGCAGTTCTTC. This sequence encodes CATSRDKLALNEQFF.

Details on this clone: This same CDR3 is encoded by further DNA sequences in the sample. The chain is built from TRBV7-2 and TRBJ2-7, with unresolved D. The CDR3 length is 12 residues. Trimming took off 5 bases at V and 0 bases at J, with 5 bases between the two ends. Per germline, CDR1 SGHTA and CDR2 FQGNSA. The CDR3 nucleotides are TGTGCCAGCAGCCTAACCTCCTACGAGCAGTACTTC. Translating gives CASSLTSYEQYF. Filled out from reference TRBV7-2 and TRBJ2-7, the complete variable domain reads GAGVSQSPSNKVTEKGKDVELRCDPISGHTALYWYRQSLGQGLEFLIYFQGNSAPDKSGLPSDRFSAERTGGSVSTLTIQRTQQEDSAVYLCASSLTSYEQYFGPGTRLTVT.

This rearrangement joins TRBV6-1 to TRBJ1-5; D may be TRBD1 (5 bases). Trimming left V 1 base short and J 4 bases short, with 14 bases between. Germline CDR1 and CDR2: MNHNS and SASEGT. The CDR3 extends over 16 amino acids. CDR3 sequence reads: CASSEVWGGQNQPQHF. CDR3 sequence (DNA): TGTGCCAGCAGTGAAGTATGGGGGGGTCAAAATCAGCCCCAGCATTTT.

The rearrangement links TRBV10-3 to TRBJ2-1, with 9 nucleotides matching TRBD2. The trim removed 0 bases at V and 13 bases at J, leaving 7 bases unmatched. Per the germline V gene, CDR1 is ENHRY and CDR2 is SYGVKD. CDR3 length: 14 residues. The DNA of the CDR3 is TGTGCCATCAGTGAGTCGGGCGGGGGGGCGCTACAGTTCTTC. As protein: CAISESGGGALQFF.

The J gene is TRBJ2-2, the V gene TRBV9, with TRBD1 matching 9 bases. V lost 1 base and J lost 3; bases outside the gene matches: 7. From germline, CDR1 is SGDLS and CDR2 YYNGEE. The CDR3 is 17 amino acids. The CDR3 loop reads CASSVNQGQGYTGELFF. The CDR3 nucleotides are TGTGCCAGCAGCGTAAACCAGGGACAGGGATACACCGGGGAGCTGTTTTTT.

This chain connects TRBV30 to TRBJ1-6; 8 nucleotides line up with TRBD1. Germline lookup yields CDR1 GTSNPN and CDR2 SVGIG (reference sequence). This CDR3 spans 13 amino acids. V lost 3 bases and J lost 6; bases outside the gene matches: 1. CDR3 sequence reads: CAWRDRANSPLHF. CDR3 nucleotide sequence: TGTGCCTGGAGGGACAGGGCTAATTCACCCCTCCACTTT.

The gene calls are TRBV5-6 and TRBJ1-2, with D maybe TRBD1 (6 bases). This CDR3 comprises 11 residues. The germline gives CDR1 SGHDT, CDR2 YYEEEE. V lost 4 bases and J lost 8, with 9 bases in between. CDR3 in amino acids: CASSRTEGYTF. The CDR3 region has the DNA TGTGCCAGCAGCCGGACAGAAGGCTACACCTTC. Full variable domain (outside the CDR3, taken from reference TRBV5-6 and TRBJ1-2): DAGVTQSPTHLIKTRGQQVTLRCSPKSGHDTVSWYQQALGQGPQFIFQYYEEEERQRGNFPDRFSGHQFPNYSSELNVNALLLGDSALYLCASSRTEGYTFGSGTRLTVV.

This sequence joins TRBV19 and TRBJ2-2, with TRBD1 matching 11 bases. The CDR3 covers 17 residues. The germline V gene encodes CDR1 LNHDA and CDR2 SQIVND (reference sequence). Losses at the gene ends were 7 bases for V and 7 bases for J; bases not matched to a gene: 14. Here the CDR3 reads CASTLRWDRGKDGELFF. The DNA for the CDR3 is TGTGCCAGTACCCTGAGATGGGACAGGGGGAAGGACGGGGAGCTGTTTTTT.

The chain combines TRBV18 with TRBJ2-1; TRBD2 matches 13 bases. Germline V gives CDR1 KGHSH, CDR2 LQKENI. The length of the CDR3 is 18 residues. V was pared by 3 bases and J by 1 base, with 6 bases of the junction left unmatched. The CDR3 DNA is TGTGCCAGCTCACCCATACTAGCGGGAGGGAGGTCCTACAATGAGCAGTTCTTC. It translates to CASSPILAGGRSYNEQFF.

The J gene is TRBJ2-4, the V gene TRBV19; 9 positions agree with TRBD1. Germline loops: CDR1 LNHDA, CDR2 SQIVND (reference sequence). With V trimmed by 5 bases and J by 3 bases, 5 bases remained unmatched. There are 15 residues in the CDR3. In DNA, the CDR3 is TGTGCCAGTAGTTCTCGGGACAGGGACAAAAACATTCAGTACTTC. It is translated as CASSSRDRDKNIQYF.

This chain joins TRBV2 and TRBJ2-1, with D hard to call. V lost 1 base and J 6 bases, leaving 10 bases between the germline ends. Germline CDR1 reads SNHLY; CDR2 reads FYNNEI. This CDR3 has 14 amino acids. The CDR3 protein is CASSEDYSVNEQFF. CDR3 sequence (DNA): TGTGCCAGCAGTGAAGACTATTCCGTCAATGAGCAGTTCTTC.